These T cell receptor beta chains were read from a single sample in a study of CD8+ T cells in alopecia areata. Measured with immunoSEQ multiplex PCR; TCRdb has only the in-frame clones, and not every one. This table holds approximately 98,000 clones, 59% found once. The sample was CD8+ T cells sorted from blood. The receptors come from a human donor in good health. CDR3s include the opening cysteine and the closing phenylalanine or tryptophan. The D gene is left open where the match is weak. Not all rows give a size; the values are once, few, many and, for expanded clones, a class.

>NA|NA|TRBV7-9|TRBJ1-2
TGTGCCAGCAGCGATAGAGAAGGGGGTGGCTATGGCTACACCTTC
CASSDREGGGYGYTF
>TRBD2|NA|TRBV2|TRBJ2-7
TGTGCCAGCAGGTTCCCGGGACTAGCGGGGATGTACGAGCAGTACTTC
CASRFPGLAGMYEQYF
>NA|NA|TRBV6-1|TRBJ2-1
TGTGCCAGCAGTGAAGTGGGCAGGGAGCGGAATGAGCAGTTCTTC
CASSEVGRERNEQFF
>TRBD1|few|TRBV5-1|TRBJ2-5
TGCGCCAGCAGCTTGGCCTGGACAGGGCTCGACCAAGAGACCCAGTACTTC
CASSLAWTGLDQETQYF
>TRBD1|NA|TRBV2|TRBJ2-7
TGTGCCAGCAGGGAACCGGGACAGCCCTACGAGCAGTACTTC
CASREPGQPYEQYF
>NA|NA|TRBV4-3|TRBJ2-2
TGCGCCAGCAGCCAGTCCGCGCGCGATCCCGGGGAGCTGTTTTTT
CASSQSARDPGELFF
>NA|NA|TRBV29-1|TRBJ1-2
TGCAGCGTTGAGGAGAGCGAAGTGGTTATCAACTATGGCTACACCTTC
CSVEESEVVINYGYTF
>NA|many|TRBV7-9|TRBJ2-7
TGTGCCAGCAGCTCGGGACTTTCCTACGAGCAGTACTTC
CASSSGLSYEQYF
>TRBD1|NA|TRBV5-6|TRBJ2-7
TGTGCCAGCAGCCACGGGACAGGTCACCACGAGCAGTACTTC
CASSHGTGHHEQYF
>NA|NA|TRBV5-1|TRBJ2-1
TGCGCCAGCAGCCCGGACTCCGCCGCCTACAATGAGCAGTTCTTC
CASSPDSAAYNEQFF
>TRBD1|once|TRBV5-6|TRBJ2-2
TGTGCCAGCAGCTTGGGACAGGGGAACGCCGGGGAGCTGTTTTTT
CASSLGQGNAGELFF
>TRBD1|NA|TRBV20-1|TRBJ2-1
TGCAGTGCACGACAGGGGGGAGAGCAGTTCTTC
CSARQGGEQFF
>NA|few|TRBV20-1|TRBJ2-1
TGCAGTGCCAAGAAGGGGGGTGAGCAGTTCTTC
CSAKKGGEQFF
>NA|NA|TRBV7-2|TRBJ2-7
TGTGCCAGCAGCTTAGGGGGAGACGAGCAGTACTTC
CASSLGGDEQYF
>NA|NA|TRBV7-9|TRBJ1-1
TGTGCCAGCAGCCTTAGCGGCACTGAAGCTTTCTTT
CASSLSGTEAFF
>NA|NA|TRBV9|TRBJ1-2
TGTGCCAGCAGCGTAGACCGAAGGGCTGCCGCTGGCTACACCTTC
CASSVDRRAAAGYTF
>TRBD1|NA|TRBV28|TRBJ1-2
TGTGCCAGCAGTTTATGGCCCCTTGACAGGGGGTATCGGAACTATGGCTACACCTTC
CASSLWPLDRGYRNYGYTF
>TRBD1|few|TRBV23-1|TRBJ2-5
TGCGCCAGCAGTCAATCGGACAGGGGGCCTGGGGAGACCCAGTACTTC
CASSQSDRGPGETQYF
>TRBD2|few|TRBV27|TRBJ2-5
TGTGCCAGCAGTTTGACGGGGGGGGGCCAAGAGACCCAGTACTTC
CASSLTGGGQETQYF
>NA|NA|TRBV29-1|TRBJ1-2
TGCAGCGTTGGGGGGATCTATGGCTACACCTTC
CSVGGIYGYTF
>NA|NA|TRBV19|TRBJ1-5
TGTGCCAGTAGTATAGAGGGATACCAGGGGCAGCCCCAGCATTTT
CASSIEGYQGQPQHF
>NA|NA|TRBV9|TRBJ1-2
TGTGCCAGCAGCGTAGGGTCGGGGGGCGCCAGAAATGGCTACACCTTC
CASSVGSGGARNGYTF
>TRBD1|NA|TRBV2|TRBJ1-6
TGTGCCAGCAGTGAAGAGGGGACAGGGGATTCACCCCTCCACTTT
CASSEEGTGDSPLHF
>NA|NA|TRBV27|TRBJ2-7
TGTGCCAGCAGTTTCAGCACCGTACGGGAGCAGTACTTC
CASSFSTVREQYF
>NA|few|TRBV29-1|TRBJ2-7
TGCAGCGTTGGGGCAGGGCCAGCCTACGAGCAGTACTTC
CSVGAGPAYEQYF
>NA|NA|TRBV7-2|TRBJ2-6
TGTGCCAGCAGCTTAGTGGTCTTCGGGGGGCCCTCCGGGGCCAACGTCCTGACTTTC
CASSLVVFGGPSGANVLTF
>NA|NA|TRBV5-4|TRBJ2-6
TGTGCCAGCAGCTTGACGGACTCTGGGGCCAACGTCCTGACTTTC
CASSLTDSGANVLTF
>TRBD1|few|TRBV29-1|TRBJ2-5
TGCAGCGTTGATAAACTTTCGGGACAGGGCTTTCGGCAAGAGACCCAGTACTTC
CSVDKLSGQGFRQETQYF
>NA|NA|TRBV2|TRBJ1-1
TGTGCCAGCAGTATAGGTGGGGCCACTGAAGCTTTCTTT
CASSIGGATEAFF
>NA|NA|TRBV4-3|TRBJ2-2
TGCGCCAGCAGCCAAGATTGGGGAACCGGGGAGCTGTTTTTT
CASSQDWGTGELFF
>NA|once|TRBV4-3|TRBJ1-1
TGCGCCAGCAGCCTAGTACGGGAAACTGAAGCTTTCTTT
CASSLVRETEAFF
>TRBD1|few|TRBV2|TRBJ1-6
TGTGCCAGCACATACCGACAGGGGGCCGACTCACCCCTCCACTTT
CASTYRQGADSPLHF
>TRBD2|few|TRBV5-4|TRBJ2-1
TGTGCCAGCAGCCGGGGGACTAGCCGGTTAGAATACTCCTACAATGAGCAGTTCTTC
CASSRGTSRLEYSYNEQFF
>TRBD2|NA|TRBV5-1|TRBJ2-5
TGCGCCAGCAGGGACAGCGGGGGACAAGAGACCCAGTACTTC
CASRDSGGQETQYF
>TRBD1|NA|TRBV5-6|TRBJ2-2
TGTGCCAGCAGCTATGGACAGGGATGGGGGGAGCTGTTTTTT
CASSYGQGWGELFF
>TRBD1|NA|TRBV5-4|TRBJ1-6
TGTGCCAGCAGCTTTCTTGCAGGGGGAAGTTCACCCCTCCACTTT
CASSFLAGGSSPLHF
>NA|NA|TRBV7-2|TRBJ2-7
TGTGCCAGCAGTGCAGGATGGGGGGCTGGATACGAGCAGTACTTC
CASSAGWGAGYEQYF
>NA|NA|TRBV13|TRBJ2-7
TGTGCCAGCAGCTTACAGGTTACCTACGAGCAGTACTTC
CASSLQVTYEQYF
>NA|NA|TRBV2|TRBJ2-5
TGTGCCAGCAGTGAAGGAGGGTTCGAGACCCAGTACTTC
CASSEGGFETQYF
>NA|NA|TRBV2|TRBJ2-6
TGTGCCAGCGAGACCTCTGGGGCCAACGTCCTGACTTTC
CASETSGANVLTF
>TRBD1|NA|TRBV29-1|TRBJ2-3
TGCAGCGTTGATGACAGGGGAGATACGCAGTATTTT
CSVDDRGDTQYF
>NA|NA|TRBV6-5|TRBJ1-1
TGTGCCAGCAGTTACTCACCGTGGACGGAGAACACTGAAGCTTTCTTT
CASSYSPWTENTEAFF
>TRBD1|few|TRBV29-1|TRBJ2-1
TGCAGCGTCGTGGTAAGGGACAGGGGGCACAATGAGCAGTTCTTC
CSVVVRDRGHNEQFF
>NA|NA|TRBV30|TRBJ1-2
TGTGCCTGGAGTGACATCGAAAATAACTATGGCTACACCTTC
CAWSDIENNYGYTF
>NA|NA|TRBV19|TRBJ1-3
TGTGCCAGTAGTACCTCGGACAGCTCTGGAAACACCATATATTTT
CASSTSDSSGNTIYF
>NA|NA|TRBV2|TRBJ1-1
TGTGCCAGCAGTACGGGACATATGACTGAAGCTTTCTTT
CASSTGHMTEAFF
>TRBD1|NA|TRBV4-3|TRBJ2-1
TGCGCCAGCAGCCAAGAGCAGGGGGACCCCTACAATGAGCAGTTCTTC
CASSQEQGDPYNEQFF
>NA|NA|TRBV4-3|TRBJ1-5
TGCGCCAGCAGCCAAGCTTTCTCTTCGGTAGGGAGTAGGCAGCCCCAGCATTTT
CASSQAFSSVGSRQPQHF
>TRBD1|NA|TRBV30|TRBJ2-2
TGTGCCTGGACAGGGGGCTTAGGCGGGGAGCTGTTTTTT
CAWTGGLGGELFF
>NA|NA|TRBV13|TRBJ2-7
TGTGCCAGCAGCTTGGGAAGGGGATTTACCTACGAGCAGTACTTC
CASSLGRGFTYEQYF
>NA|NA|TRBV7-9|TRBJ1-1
TGTGCCAGCAGCCCCCGGGGCACTGAAGCTTTCTTT
CASSPRGTEAFF
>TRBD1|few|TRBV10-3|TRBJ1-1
TGTGCCATCAAACAGGGGAGCACTGAAGCTTTCTTT
CAIKQGSTEAFF
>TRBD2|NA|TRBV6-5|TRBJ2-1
TGTGCCAGCAGTTTACTAGCGGAGGGAGCGGGGAATGAGCAGTTCTTC
CASSLLAEGAGNEQFF